These 6 T cell receptor beta chains were all obtained from the same sample, sequenced in a study of blood T cells in healthy people across ages. Then a second PCR, running roughly 7 to 11 cycles, was carried out with a sample-barcoded 5' primer and a J-beta primer mix. TCRdb independently ran MiXCR on the 5' RACE reads; one entry per CDR3 protein. The data show about 780,000 distinct CDR3 sequences, roughly 25% seen once. The same sample was also used in a study of T cells of mothers and their children.

Input material: blood. The source is a boy aged 10-17 years in good health.

This clonotype has only a few counts. V gene TRBV4-1 combines with J gene TRBJ2-7, with 12 bases aligning to TRBD1. The V and J ends lost 3 bases and 4 bases, in that order; junction bases with no gene match: 7. CDR1 and CDR2 (germline): MGHRA, YSYEKL. CDR3 length: 16 residues. CDR3 sequence (DNA): TGCGCCAGCAGCCACCCCGGGACAGGGGGCTTGTACGAGCAGTACTTC. Translating it yields CASSHPGTGGLYEQYF.

The chain has TRBV5-1 and TRBJ2-5; D is possibly TRBD1 or TRBD2 (6 bases each). The ends were cut back, 3 bases at V and 1 base at J, with 16 bases in the middle. CDR3 length equals 16 residues. Germline-derived CDR1 and CDR2 are SGHRS and YFSETQ. CDR3 DNA: TGCGCCAGCAGCTGGGGGAGGAAGGGGGGCCAAGAGACCCAGTACTTC. Protein sequence: CASSWGRKGGQETQYF.

The V gene is TRBV7-2, the J gene TRBJ2-5; 8 bases match TRBD2. CDR3 size: 12 residues. The germline gives CDR1 SGHTA, CDR2 FQGNSA. J lost 3 bases, V lost 8 bases, and 2 bases had no gene match. CDR3 nucleotide sequence: TGTGCCAGCTACGGGAGGGAAGAGACCCAGTACTTC. Translation gives CASYGREETQYF.

The V call is TRBV12-3 or TRBV12-4, the J call TRBJ2-5, with 7 bases identical to TRBD2. V gave up 3 bases and J gave up 2 bases; unmatched junction bases: 6. The CDR3 is 15 amino acids. For the CDR3, the DNA is TGTGCCAGCAGTTTGCGGCTAGCGGTACAAGAGACCCAGTACTTC. This sequence encodes CASSLRLAVQETQYF.

The chain is built from TRBV7-2 and TRBJ2-7; perhaps TRBD1 as D (7 bases). Trimming cost V 5 bases and J 3 bases, with 14 bases left between them. Germline V gene sequence: CDR1 SGHTA, CDR2 FQGNSA. This CDR3 contains 14 residues. This CDR3 is CASSRRQGLYEQYF. The DNA of the CDR3 is TGTGCCAGCAGCCGACGACAGGGACTCTACGAGCAGTACTTC.

This chain joins TRBV3-1 and TRBJ1-2, with 7 bases lining up with TRBD1. The CDR3 covers 15 residues. CDR1 is LGHDT, CDR2 YNNKEL, per germline (reference sequence). Trimming at V came to 1 base and at J to 2 bases, leaving 4 bases not matched to a gene. CDR3 coding DNA: TGTGCCAGCAGCCAAGTGGGACAGCTAAACTATGGCTACACCTTC. Protein: CASSQVGQLNYGYTF.